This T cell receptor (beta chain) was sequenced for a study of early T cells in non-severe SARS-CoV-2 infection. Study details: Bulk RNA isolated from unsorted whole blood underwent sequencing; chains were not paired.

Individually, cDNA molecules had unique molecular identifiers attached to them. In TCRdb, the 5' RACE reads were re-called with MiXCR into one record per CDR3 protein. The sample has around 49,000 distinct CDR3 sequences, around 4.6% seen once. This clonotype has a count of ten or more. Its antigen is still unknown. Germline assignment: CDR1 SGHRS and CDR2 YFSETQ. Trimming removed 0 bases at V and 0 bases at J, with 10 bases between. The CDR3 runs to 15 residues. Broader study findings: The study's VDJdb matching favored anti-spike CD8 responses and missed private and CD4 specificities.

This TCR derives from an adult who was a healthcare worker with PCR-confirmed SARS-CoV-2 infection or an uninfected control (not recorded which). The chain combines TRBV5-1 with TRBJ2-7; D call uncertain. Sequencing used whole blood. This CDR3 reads CASSLEGLSSYEQYF. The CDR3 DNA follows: TGCGCCAGCAGCTTGGAAGGGCTGAGCTCCTACGAGCAGTACTTC.